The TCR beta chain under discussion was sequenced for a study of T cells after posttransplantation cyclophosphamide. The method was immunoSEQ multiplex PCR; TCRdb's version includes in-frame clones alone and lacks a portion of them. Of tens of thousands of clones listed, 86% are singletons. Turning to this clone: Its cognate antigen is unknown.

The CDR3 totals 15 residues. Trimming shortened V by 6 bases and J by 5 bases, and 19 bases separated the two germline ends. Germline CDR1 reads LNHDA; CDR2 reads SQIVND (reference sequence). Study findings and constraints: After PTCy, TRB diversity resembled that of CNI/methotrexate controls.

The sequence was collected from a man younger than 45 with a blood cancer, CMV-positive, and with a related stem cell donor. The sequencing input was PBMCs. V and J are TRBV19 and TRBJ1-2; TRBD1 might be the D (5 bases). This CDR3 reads CASRSGGGGIYGYTF. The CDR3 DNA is TGTGCCAGTAGATCCGGCGGGGGAGGAATTTATGGCTACACCTTC.